This T cell receptor (beta chain) was identified in a study of Ad26.COV2.S vaccination and SARS-CoV-2 variants. Study details: Donor joined the COV1001 Ad26.COV2.S trial arm.

The germline V gene has CDR1 SGHRS and CDR2 YFSETQ. The CDR3 consists of 15 residues. Trimming took 2 bases from V and 0 from J, leaving 10 bases between them. Treatment denoted: some 20 received Ad26.COV2.S at low or high dose, single or two shots; 5 received placebo; per-sample allocation not given. Day 63 after the first vaccine or placebo injection was the time point for sampling. TCRdb keeps only in-frame clones here, not all; method: immunoSEQ multiplex PCR. The table lists 250,000 to 300,000 clones, more than 75% of them singletons. Specimen: peripheral blood, collected in a trial of Ad26.COV2.S vaccine versus placebo. This TCR was recovered from a person aged 18-65 years who received the Ad26.COV2.S COVID-19 vaccine or a placebo. The chain carries TRBV5-1 and TRBJ2-3, with D possibly matching TRBD1 (6 bases). CDR3 sequence reads: CASSFRGPSTDTQYF. For the CDR3, the DNA is TGCGCCAGCAGCTTCAGGGGACCTAGCACAGATACGCAGTATTTT.